The next 26 T cell receptor beta chains were all read from a single sample in a study of T cell changes during pregnancy in multiple sclerosis. Clones were read by immunoSEQ multiplex PCR, and TCRdb kept only the in-frame ones, dropping some. Here the sample spans 38,000 or so clones, 93% being singletons. The sequencing here drew on CD4+ T cells from peripheral blood mononuclear cells, taken in the first trimester of pregnancy. These receptors were taken from a female donor with multiple sclerosis, enrolled in a pregnancy study.

The chain uses TRBV11-2 and TRBJ2-7; D possibly corresponds to TRBD2 (6 bases). The ends were cut back, 7 bases at V and 5 bases at J, with 27 bases in the middle. Germline values: CDR1 SGHAT, CDR2 FQNNGV. CDR3 length equals 17 residues. This CDR3 reads CASTHPPAGLSNDEQYF. Written as DNA, the CDR3 is TGTGCCAGCACTCACCCCCCAGCGGGTTTGAGTAATGACGAGCAGTACTTC.

The V and J genes are TRBV7-2 and TRBJ1-1; tentative D call: TRBD1 (5 bases). The CDR3 has 14 amino acids. V was shortened by 1 base and J by 2 bases, with 8 bases between the two germline ends. Per germline, CDR1 SGHTA and CDR2 FQGNSA. CDR3 DNA sequence: TGTGCCAGCAGCTTAGACAGGAAAAACACTGAAGCTTTCTTT. Translation: CASSLDRKNTEAFF.

The rearrangement links TRBV6-1 to TRBJ2-1; a weak D match, TRBD2 (6 bases). The germline V gene encodes CDR1 MNHNS and CDR2 SASEGT. V was clipped by 10 bases and J by 0 bases, with 13 bases between them. The CDR3 is 14 amino acids. CDR3 loop: CATHPGSSYNEQFF. CDR3 DNA: TGTGCCACCCACCCCGGGAGCTCCTACAATGAGCAGTTCTTC.

The chain employs TRBV5-8 and TRBJ2-3, with D perhaps TRBD1 (6 bases). V was pared by 2 bases and J by 5 bases, with 15 bases between. CDR3 length: 15 residues. Germline lookup yields CDR1 SGHTS and CDR2 YDEGEE. The CDR3 DNA reads TGTGCCAGCAGCTTTCTCACAGGGAAGGTAGATACGCAGTATTTT. Encoded protein: CASSFLTGKVDTQYF. Using reference TRBV5-8 and TRBJ2-3 for the parts outside the CDR3, the full variable domain is EAGVTQSPTHLIKTRGQQATLRCSPISGHTSVYWYQQALGLGLQFLLWYDEGEERNRGNFPPRFSGRQFPNYSSELNVNALELEDSALYLCASSFLTGKVDTQYFGPGTRLTVL.

In nucleotides, the CDR3 is TGCAGCGCGCTGACAGGGCCATACGAGCAGTACTTC. Protein product: CSALTGPYEQYF. The rearrangement joins TRBV29-1 to TRBJ2-7, with 7 bases aligning to TRBD1. Germline CDR1 SQVTM, CDR2 ANQGSEA. The V segment lost 7 bases and the J segment 4 bases; nucleotides outside the gene matches: 7. The CDR3 runs to 12 residues.

This chain uses TRBV7-8 with TRBJ1-1; the D gene is possibly TRBD1 (6 bases). Germline V gene sequence: CDR1 SGHVS, CDR2 FQNEAQ. The CDR3 totals 17 residues. V was shortened by 6 bases and J by 5 bases, with 25 bases between the two germline ends. CDR3 in DNA: TGTGCCAGCAGTTTAACCGGGACACCTTTGACTATTACTGAAGCTTTCTTT. Translating it yields CASSLTGTPLTITEAFF. Drawing the rest from reference TRBV7-8 and TRBJ1-1, the complete variable domain is GAGVSQSPRYKVAKRGQDVALRCDPISGHVSLFWYQQALGQGPEFLTYFQNEAQLDKSGLPSDRFFAERPEGSVSTLKIQRTQQEDSAVYLCASSLTGTPLTITEAFFGQGTRLTVV.

The V and J genes are TRBV4-1 and TRBJ2-7; D might be TRBD2 (5 bases). V dropped 3 bases and J dropped 7 bases, with 13 bases sitting between them. The CDR3 has 13 amino acids. CDR1 and CDR2 (germline): MGHRA, YSYEKL. The CDR3 DNA reads TGCGCCAGCAGCCACCCGGCCGGGGTTGAGCAGTACTTC. Translated, it gives CASSHPAGVEQYF.

This chain connects TRBV4-3 to TRBJ1-2; 7 nucleotides line up with TRBD1. The CDR3 has 13 amino acids. The J segment lost 7 bases and the V segment lost 5 bases, leaving 7 bases of the junction unmatched. Germline V gene data show CDR1 as LGHNA and CDR2 as YSLEER. Here the CDR3 reads CASSFDRDSGYTF. CDR3 sequence (DNA): TGCGCCAGCAGCTTCGACAGGGACTCTGGCTACACCTTC.

In this sample, this clone turned up once. V and J are TRBV30 and TRBJ2-5; 11 nucleotides match TRBD2. The CDR3 extends over 16 amino acids. Germline V CDR1 and CDR2: GTSNPN, SVGIG (reference sequence). J gave up 0 bases and V 2 bases, and 5 bases lay outside the gene matches. The DNA of the CDR3 is TGTGCCTGGAGTCCACGGACTAGCGGGTACCAAGAGACCCAGTACTTC. It encodes CAWSPRTSGYQETQYF.

CDR3 sequence: CASRGRALYGYTF. The CDR3 DNA is TGTGCCAGTAGAGGCAGGGCGCTATATGGCTACACCTTC. The chain links TRBV19 to TRBJ1-2, with D perhaps TRBD1 (5 bases). The ends were cut back, 6 bases at V and 5 bases at J, with 13 bases in the middle. Germline V gene sequence: CDR1 LNHDA, CDR2 SQIVND (reference sequence). This CDR3 has 13 residues.

The chain combines TRBV7-9 with TRBJ2-7, with a possible D match to TRBD2 (5 bases). CDR1 SEHNR and CDR2 FQNEAQ come from the germline V gene (reference sequence). The CDR3 sequence is 13 residues long. The germline V and J ends were trimmed by 6 bases and 1 base, with 10 bases remaining between them. Written as DNA, the CDR3 is TGTGCCAGCAGTTTCCGGACTTCCTACGAGCAGTACTTC. This encodes CASSFRTSYEQYF.

The rearrangement links TRBV4-1 to TRBJ2-5; D is possibly TRBD2 (7 bases). The CDR3 is 15 residues long. The germline V gene encodes CDR1 MGHRA and CDR2 YSYEKL. Trimming left V 1 base short and J 5 bases short, with 14 bases between. The CDR3 DNA follows: TGCGCCAGCAGCCAAGGTGGGGGGGGCGTGGAGACCCAGTACTTC. Residues: CASSQGGGGVETQYF.

The rearrangement joins TRBV27 to TRBJ1-3; D perhaps matches TRBD1 (5 bases). From germline, CDR1 is MNHEY and CDR2 SMNVEV (reference sequence). The CDR3 contains 14 residues. Trimming took off 5 bases at V and 6 bases at J, with 14 bases between the two ends. The CDR3 DNA sequence: TGTGCCAGCAGTCTGACTAGACAGACAAACACCATATATTTT. Its translation: CASSLTRQTNTIYF.

The rearrangement joins TRBV28 to TRBJ2-2, with 11 bases aligning to TRBD2. Germline values: CDR1 MDHEN, CDR2 SYDVKM. This CDR3 has 15 amino acids. The V and J ends lost 6 bases and 6 bases, in that order; junction bases with no gene match: 6. The CDR3 protein is CASRIGLAGAGELFF. The CDR3 DNA is TGTGCCAGCAGGATAGGACTAGCGGGCGCCGGGGAGCTGTTTTTT.

The V call is TRBV7-2, the J call TRBJ2-6; possible D gene TRBD2, 6 bases. Germline CDR1 SGHTA, CDR2 FQGNSA. Deletions cut 1 base from V and 2 bases from J, with 9 bases between. This CDR3 has 16 amino acids. CDR3 bases: TGTGCCAGCAGCTTAGGTCCGGGAGCTGGGGCCAACGTCCTGACTTTC. This encodes CASSLGPGAGANVLTF.

V usage is TRBV28 and J usage is TRBJ2-5; D possibly corresponds to TRBD2 (5 bases). V was pared by 6 bases and J by 4 bases, with 15 bases between. The CDR3 has 14 residues. Germline CDR1 and CDR2: MDHEN and SYDVKM. CDR3: CASSHPDSGETQYF. CDR3 nucleotides: TGTGCCAGCAGCCACCCGGACTCTGGAGAGACCCAGTACTTC.

The V gene is TRBV30, the J gene TRBJ2-5, with D possibly matching TRBD1 (6 bases). The CDR3 runs to 16 residues. Germline V CDR1 and CDR2: GTSNPN, SVGIG (reference sequence). V lost 1 base and J 4 bases, leaving 19 bases between the germline ends. The CDR3 spells CAWSAPGQMIGETQYF. DNA for the CDR3: TGTGCCTGGAGTGCGCCCGGACAGATGATTGGAGAGACCCAGTACTTC.

The CDR3 loop reads CASSFTSGRVNEQFF. CDR3 bases: TGCGCCAGCAGCTTTACTAGCGGGAGAGTCAATGAGCAGTTCTTC. The chain couples TRBV5-1 to TRBJ2-1; 11 bases are shared with TRBD2. The CDR3 is 15 amino acids. Trimming cost V 2 bases and J 6 bases; bases outside gene matches: 4. CDR1 is SGHRS and CDR2 is YFSETQ in the germline V gene.

This chain connects TRBV6-4 to TRBJ1-6; the D gene is possibly TRBD1 (5 bases). The CDR3 has 16 residues. The germline CDR1 and CDR2 sequences are MRHNA and SNTAGT. The ends were cut back, 9 bases at V and 0 bases at J, with 15 bases in the middle. CDR3 in DNA: TGTGCCAGTTCGGTACAGGTGAGCTCCTATAATTCACCCCTCCACTTT. Encoded protein: CASSVQVSSYNSPLHF.

This chain connects TRBV23-1 to TRBJ2-7, with unresolved D. TRBV23-1 is an open reading frame, and its role is uncertain. This CDR3 has 14 amino acids. Trimming took off 1 base at V and 7 bases at J, with 14 bases between the two ends. CDR3 sequence reads: CASSQCAPGCEQYF. CDR3 nucleotide sequence: TGCGCCAGCAGTCAATGCGCCCCGGGTTGTGAGCAGTACTTC.

This chain connects TRBV2 to TRBJ1-2; 9 positions agree with TRBD1. Germline V gene lookup returns CDR1 SNHLY and CDR2 FYNNEI. The CDR3 totals 14 residues. J was trimmed by 3 bases and V by 3 bases; bases with no gene match: 2. The CDR3 sequence is CASSERDRDYGYTF. The CDR3 DNA sequence: TGTGCCAGCAGTGAGCGGGACAGGGACTATGGCTACACCTTC. Drawing the rest from reference TRBV2 and TRBJ1-2, the complete variable domain is EPEVTQTPSHQVTQMGQEVILRCVPISNHLYFYWYRQILGQKVEFLVSFYNNEISEKSEIFDDQFSVERPDGSNFTLKIRSTKLEDSAMYFCASSERDRDYGYTFGSGTRLTVV.

This clone was detected a few times. V is TRBV19 and J is TRBJ1-5; 8 bases fit TRBD1. The CDR3 spans 13 residues. V shed 7 bases and J 7 bases; nucleotides not matched to a gene: 6. The V gene's germline CDR1 is LNHDA and CDR2 SQIVND (reference sequence). CDR3 region: CASTGQGGQPQHF. For the CDR3, the DNA is TGTGCCAGTACTGGACAGGGCGGACAGCCCCAGCATTTT.

The J gene is TRBJ1-5, the V gene TRBV19; the match to TRBD1 covers 10 bases. Germline lookup yields CDR1 LNHDA and CDR2 SQIVND (reference sequence). The length of the CDR3 is 15 residues. V lost 7 bases, J lost 3 bases, and 6 bases stayed unmatched. The DNA for the CDR3 is TGTGCCAGTAACCTGGGACAGGGGAACAATCAGCCCCAGCATTTT. This sequence encodes CASNLGQGNNQPQHF. The full variable domain, rest sourced from reference TRBV19 and TRBJ1-5, is DGGITQSPKYLFRKEGQNVTLSCEQNLNHDAMYWYRQDPGQGLRLIYYSQIVNDFQKGDIAEGYSVSREKKESFPLTVTSAQKNPTAFYLCASNLGQGNNQPQHFGDGTRLSIL.

The chain combines TRBV27 with TRBJ2-1, with 7 nucleotides matching TRBD1. The CDR3 sequence is 16 residues long. V lost 6 bases, J lost 4 bases, and 12 bases stayed unmatched. Germline V lookup: CDR1 MNHEY, CDR2 SMNVEV (reference sequence). CDR3 sequence (DNA): TGTGCCAGCAGGTATTTAGGACAGGCAATTTACAATGAGCAGTTCTTC. As protein: CASRYLGQAIYNEQFF.

The chain uses TRBV19 and TRBJ2-5; 10 bases match TRBD2. CDR1 and CDR2 (germline): LNHDA, SQIVND (reference sequence). CDR3 length equals 14 residues. Trimming took 7 bases from V and 2 from J; bases not matched to a gene: 4. The DNA for the CDR3 is TGTGCCAGTACTCTTAGCGGGAGGCAAGAGACCCAGTACTTC. It translates to CASTLSGRQETQYF.

V usage is TRBV28 and J usage is TRBJ1-5; tentatively, D is TRBD1 (5 bases). CDR1 and CDR2 (germline): MDHEN, SYDVKM. Trimming took off 5 bases at V and 7 bases at J, with 27 bases between the two ends. The CDR3 loop spans 18 amino acids. The DNA for the CDR3 is TGTGCCAGCAGTCCCCTTCGGGGGGGGGACTATGGGAGACAGCCCCAGCATTTT. It encodes CASSPLRGGDYGRQPQHF.